Following are 26 T cell receptor beta chains from one sample sequenced in a study of blood T cell repertoires in COVID-19. TCRdb keeps only in-frame clones here, not all; method: immunoSEQ multiplex PCR. The table includes fewer than 110,000 clones, 70% to 90% detected once. The sample comprised peripheral blood. The receptors derive from a woman aged 25 to 45 with acute or convalescent COVID-19.

This clone was observed a single time. The chain combines TRBV6-5 with TRBJ1-6, with 9 nucleotides matching TRBD1. Germline values: CDR1 MNHEY, CDR2 SVGAGI. V shed 3 bases and J 10 bases; nucleotides not matched to a gene: 7. The CDR3 runs to 15 residues. DNA for the CDR3: TGTGCCAGCAGTTATTTGGACAGGGGACGCTCACCCCTCCACTTT. This encodes CASSYLDRGRSPLHF.

The table lists this clone with a few counts. The chain combines TRBV28 with TRBJ2-7; 9 bases are a match to TRBD1. The germline V gene encodes CDR1 MDHEN and CDR2 SYDVKM. This CDR3 region has 15 residues. Trimming took 6 bases from V and 2 from J; bases not matched to a gene: 8. The CDR3: CASRGGTGKAYEQYF. CDR3 bases: TGTGCCAGCAGGGGGGGGACAGGGAAGGCCTACGAGCAGTACTTC.

The sample holds one count of this clone. The rearrangement joins TRBV18 to TRBJ1-3; D is unclear. This CDR3 is built from 15 residues. CDR1 is KGHSH, CDR2 LQKENI, per germline. V was shortened by 3 bases and J by 4 bases, with 13 bases between the two germline ends. This chain's CDR3 is CASSPNSDRGNTIYF. CDR3 sequence (DNA): TGTGCCAGCTCACCGAACAGTGACCGCGGAAACACCATATATTTT. The whole variable domain, filled in from reference TRBV18 and TRBJ1-3, reads NAGVMQNPRHLVRRRGQEARLRCSPMKGHSHVYWYRQLPEEGLKFMVYLQKENIIDESGMPKERFSAEFPKEGPSILRIQQVVRGDSAAYFCASSPNSDRGNTIYFGEGSWLTVV.

The gene calls are TRBV3-1 (or the pseudogene TRBV3-2) and TRBJ1-2, with D perhaps matching TRBD1 (5 bases). The V gene lost 2 bases and the J gene lost 6 bases, with 13 bases spanning the gap. Germline lookup yields CDR1 LGHDT and CDR2 YNNKEL (reference sequence). The CDR3 has 14 residues. CDR3 in DNA: TGTGCCAGCAGCCAACTGGTAGGGGTGAATGGCTACACCTTC. This gives the protein CASSQLVGVNGYTF.

The genes are TRBV24-1 and TRBJ2-1, with D possibly being TRBD1 (6 bases). CDR1 is KGHDR and CDR2 is SFDVKD in the germline V gene. The CDR3 runs to 14 residues. Trimming removed 2 bases from V and 9 bases from J, with 13 bases in between. This CDR3 is CATSDSLGGSEQFF. In DNA form, the CDR3 reads TGTGCCACCAGTGATTCCTTAGGGGGATCTGAGCAGTTCTTC.

The chain combines TRBV6-5 with TRBJ1-2, with D possibly matching TRBD1 (6 bases). V lost 5 bases and J 4 bases, leaving 11 bases between the germline ends. CDR3 length equals 13 residues. Germline V gene data show CDR1 as MNHEY and CDR2 as SVGAGI. The CDR3 DNA reads TGTGCCAGCAGTCGTGACAGGACCTATGGCTACACCTTC. This codes for CASSRDRTYGYTF.

This chain uses TRBV6-1 with TRBJ1-1, with unresolved D. The CDR3 length is 14 residues. V was clipped by 7 bases and J by 4 bases, with 16 bases between them. Germline V gene sequence: CDR1 MNHNS, CDR2 SASEGT. In nucleotides, the CDR3 is TGTGCCAGCATATCGGGCGCGAGGGTCACTGAAGCTTTCTTT. It codes for CASISGARVTEAFF.

The chain couples TRBV30 to TRBJ1-3; unclear D gene. CDR3 length: 13 amino acids. From germline, CDR1 is GTSNPN and CDR2 SVGIG (reference sequence). V dropped 2 bases and J dropped 1 base, with 6 bases sitting between them. The CDR3 is CAWSPTSGNTIYF. DNA for the CDR3: TGTGCCTGGAGTCCTACTTCTGGAAACACCATATATTTT.

The genes are TRBV6-5 and TRBJ1-1; D is unresolved. CDR1 MNHEY and CDR2 SVGAGI come from the germline V gene. V gave up 7 bases and J gave up 4 bases, with 13 bases separating them. This CDR3 is 13 amino acids long. In DNA form, the CDR3 reads TGTGCCAGCACACTCAAGCCGTCCACTGAAGCTTTCTTT. Translated: CASTLKPSTEAFF.

This chain uses TRBV29-1 with TRBJ1-2; 12 nucleotides match TRBD1. The CDR3 totals 18 residues. The V segment lost 4 bases and the J segment 2 bases; nucleotides outside the gene matches: 14. The germline V gene has CDR1 SQVTM and CDR2 ANQGSEA. In nucleotides, the CDR3 is TGCAGCGTTGGGGACAGGGGGCTCCTCAGACACGAAAACTATGGCTACACCTTC. Translating it yields CSVGDRGLLRHENYGYTF.

The chain combines TRBV28 with TRBJ1-2; D gene uncertain. Deletions cut 7 bases from V and 4 bases from J, with 25 bases between. The CDR3 runs 17 residues. Germline lookup yields CDR1 MDHEN and CDR2 SYDVKM. CDR3 DNA sequence: TGTGCCAGCACTCCCCCTGGGTCGGCGGCTCCACTCTATGGCTACACCTTC. Translation gives CASTPPGSAAPLYGYTF.

CDR3 sequence (DNA): TGTGCCCCCACCGGGGGTCGACGACAGCCCCAGCATTTT. Residues: CAPTGGRRQPQHF. This sequence joins TRBV27 and TRBJ1-5; possibly TRBD1 for D (5 bases). Trimming took 11 bases from V and 7 from J, leaving 18 bases between them. CDR1 and CDR2 (germline): MNHEY, SMNVEV (reference sequence). This CDR3 is built from 13 residues.

This clone was found a few times. The chain couples TRBV5-1 to TRBJ1-5; D gene ambiguous. The V end lost 5 bases, the J end lost 4 bases, and 10 bases lay between the germline ends. The CDR3 runs to 13 residues. The germline V gene has CDR1 SGHRS and CDR2 YFSETQ. CDR3 sequence: CASRADTNQPQHF. The CDR3 coding sequence is TGCGCCAGCAGGGCAGACACAAATCAGCCCCAGCATTTT.

This clone has just a few counts. The V and J genes are TRBV7-3 and TRBJ2-3; TRBD1 matches at 7 bases. CDR1 is SGHTA and CDR2 is FQGTGA in the germline V gene. This CDR3 contains 15 residues. The V and J ends lost 3 bases and 0 bases, in that order; junction bases with no gene match: 3. The chain's CDR3 is CASSLTGLSTDTQYF. Here the CDR3 DNA reads TGTGCCAGCAGCTTGACAGGGCTCAGCACAGATACGCAGTATTTT.

In this sample, this clone turned up a few times. The chain has TRBV11-3 and TRBJ1-4, with 7 bases matching TRBD1. The V and J ends lost 1 base and 4 bases, in that order; junction bases with no gene match: 6. This CDR3 has 16 amino acids. Germline lookup yields CDR1 SGHNT and CDR2 YENEEA. This CDR3 reads CASSLGSGTDNEKLFF. The CDR3 DNA sequence: TGTGCCAGCAGCTTAGGCTCCGGGACAGATAATGAAAAACTGTTTTTT.

This chain uses TRBV2 with TRBJ2-7; the match to TRBD1 covers 7 bases. V shed 6 bases and J 4 bases; nucleotides not matched to a gene: 12. CDR3 length: 15 amino acids. Germline V lookup: CDR1 SNHLY, CDR2 FYNNEI. CDR3 in DNA: TGTGCCAGCAGATCCACAGGGGATCTTTCGTACGAGCAGTACTTC. Translating it yields CASRSTGDLSYEQYF. The full variable domain, rest sourced from reference TRBV2 and TRBJ2-7, is EPEVTQTPSHQVTQMGQEVILRCVPISNHLYFYWYRQILGQKVEFLVSFYNNEISEKSEIFDDQFSVERPDGSNFTLKIRSTKLEDSAMYFCASRSTGDLSYEQYFGPGTRLTVT.

The rearrangement joins TRBV19 to TRBJ2-1; 8 bases agree with TRBD1. Trimming took 7 bases from V and 4 from J; bases not matched to a gene: 6. The CDR3 extends over 14 amino acids. Germline values: CDR1 LNHDA, CDR2 SQIVND (reference sequence). The CDR3 DNA follows: TGTGCCAGTACCCCCGGGACAGGATACAATGAGCAGTTCTTC. Its translation is CASTPGTGYNEQFF.

This clone was detected once. The CDR3 region is CASNQYQETQYF. The DNA for the CDR3 is TGTGCCAGCAACCAGTACCAAGAGACCCAGTACTTC. The chain has TRBV2 and TRBJ2-5; D gene ambiguous. Trimming removed 7 bases at V and 0 bases at J, with 6 bases between. The V gene's germline CDR1 is SNHLY and CDR2 FYNNEI. The CDR3 covers 12 residues. The variable domain in full, with the rest retrieved from reference TRBV2 and TRBJ2-5, is EPEVTQTPSHQVTQMGQEVILRCVPISNHLYFYWYRQILGQKVEFLVSFYNNEISEKSEIFDDQFSVERPDGSNFTLKIRSTKLEDSAMYFCASNQYQETQYFGPGTRLLVL.

The CDR3 bases are TGTGCCTGGAGTATACGGACAGGTGTTAGCTCTGGGGCCAACGTCCTGACTTTC. Protein: CAWSIRTGVSSGANVLTF. The genes are TRBV30 and TRBJ2-6; 7 bases align to TRBD1. Germline V lookup: CDR1 GTSNPN, CDR2 SVGIG (reference sequence). The CDR3 runs 18 residues. The junction had 10 bases not matched to a gene; V was cut back by 2 bases and J by 0 bases.

This clone is labeled as medium-sized (0.01 to 0.1%). The chain joins TRBV6-5 to TRBJ2-2; TRBD2 matches 9 bases. J lost 6 bases, V lost 4 bases, and 9 bases had no gene match. The germline V gene has CDR1 MNHEY and CDR2 SVGAGI. The CDR3 contains 16 residues. CDR3 loop: CASSLFGTSYPGELFF. The CDR3 DNA sequence: TGTGCCAGCAGTTTGTTCGGGACTAGCTATCCCGGGGAGCTGTTTTTT.

In this sample, this clone turned up once. V and J are TRBV12-3 or TRBV12-4 and TRBJ1-1; D uncertain. CDR3 length: 13 residues. Deletions cut 5 bases from V and 5 bases from J, with 12 bases between. The CDR3, as DNA: TGTGCCAGCAGTCCCCGCCGGGGAACTGAAGCTTTCTTT. Protein sequence: CASSPRRGTEAFF.

The chain recombines TRBV7-9 with TRBJ1-1, with TRBD1 identical over 7 bases. This CDR3 region has 13 residues. V lost 3 bases, J lost 7 bases, and 5 bases stayed unmatched. The germline gives CDR1 SEHNR, CDR2 FQNEAQ (reference sequence). This CDR3 is CASSFYRGNEAFF. As DNA, the CDR3 is TGTGCCAGCAGCTTTTACAGGGGCAATGAAGCTTTCTTT.

This chain joins TRBV19 and TRBJ1-5; D not certain. CDR3 length: 13 amino acids. In germline, CDR1 is LNHDA, CDR2 SQIVND (reference sequence). Trimming removed 3 bases from V and 1 base from J, with 4 bases in between. This CDR3 is CASSIQSNQPQHF. In nucleotides, the CDR3 is TGTGCCAGTAGTATTCAGAGCAATCAGCCCCAGCATTTT.

V usage is TRBV25-1 and J usage is TRBJ2-2; 10 nucleotides align to TRBD2. Germline CDR1 and CDR2: MGHDK and SYGVNS. The V segment lost 4 bases and the J segment 7 bases; nucleotides outside the gene matches: 12. This CDR3 has 17 amino acids. The CDR3 DNA sequence: TGTGCCAGCAGTGGGGCTAGCGGGGGATGGAAGGACGGGGAGCTGTTTTTT. Translating gives CASSGASGGWKDGELFF.

V and J are TRBV28 and TRBJ1-1; weak D call: TRBD1 (5 bases). The germline CDR1 and CDR2 sequences are MDHEN and SYDVKM. The CDR3 loop spans 13 amino acids. Between the trimmed V and J ends, which lost 5 bases and 1 base, there was a span of 8 bases. The CDR3 loop reads CASSRQPNTEAFF. CDR3 DNA sequence: TGTGCCAGCAGTCGACAGCCGAACACTGAAGCTTTCTTT.

This chain connects TRBV28 to TRBJ2-3; TRBD2 matches at 8 bases. V lost 2 bases, J lost 4 bases, and 5 bases stayed unmatched. Germline-derived CDR1 and CDR2 are MDHEN and SYDVKM. CDR3 length: 15 residues. CDR3 in amino acids: CASSLRRGASDTQYF. As DNA, the CDR3 is TGTGCCAGCAGTTTAAGGCGGGGGGCCTCAGATACGCAGTATTTT.